The table lists the clone carrying this T cell receptor (beta chain) with a few counts. The CDR3 totals 17 residues. Germline V lookup: CDR1 SNHLY, CDR2 FYNNEI. The V segment lost 5 bases and the J segment 2 bases; nucleotides outside the gene matches: 10. In the study's own analysis: Reference gene primers were amplified, and this amplification served to estimate nucleated cell counts. Measured with immunoSEQ multiplex PCR; TCRdb has only the in-frame clones, and not every one. The V and J calls and clone size are taken from that table; D and trimming were inferred from the DNA. Here the sample spans over 200,000 clones, approximately 83% being singletons. The sample is drawn from a study of blood T cell repertoires in COVID-19.

This chain links TRBV2 with TRBJ2-2; 8 bases fit TRBD2. The sample comprised peripheral blood. The clonotype comes from a woman aged 25 to 39 with COVID-19, enrolled during active disease. The CDR3 DNA is TGTGCCAGCAGTAGGTCGGCGGGAGGACCTAACACCGGGGAGCTGTTTTTT. Translation: CASSRSAGGPNTGELFF.